These T cell receptor beta chains were read from a single sample in a study of cytomegalovirus exposure and HLA in healthy donors. Libraries were prepared by immunoSEQ multiplex PCR; TCRdb keeps only in-frame clonotypes and omits some of them. The sample contains about 160,000 clones, more than 65% of which appear only once. The sequenced sample was PBMCs. The receptors were sampled from a man between 45 and 60 years old in good health and CMV-seropositive. Both conserved end residues are part of each CDR3. D genes are given only for firm matches. Where a row states a size, it is once, few, many or the class of an expanded clone; other rows omit it.

v_call: TRBV7-9
clone_size: .
d_call: .
j_call: TRBJ1-2
cdr3_nt: TGTTCCAGCCAGGGGCTGGGGTATGGCTACACCTTC
cdr3_aa: CSSQGLGYGYTF

v_call: TRBV27
clone_size: .
d_call: .
j_call: TRBJ1-2
cdr3_nt: TGTGCCAGCAGTTTCGACAGAGGAAACTATGGCTACACCTTC
cdr3_aa: CASSFDRGNYGYTF

v_call: TRBV6-5
clone_size: .
d_call: TRBD2
j_call: TRBJ2-1
cdr3_nt: TGTGCCAGCAGGCCACTAGCGGGGGAGCAGTTCTTC
cdr3_aa: CASRPLAGEQFF

v_call: TRBV4-1
clone_size: .
d_call: TRBD1
j_call: TRBJ2-1
cdr3_nt: TGCGCCAGCAGCCAGACTGGTACAGGGGAATTAGGTAATGAGCAGTTCTTC
cdr3_aa: CASSQTGTGELGNEQFF

v_call: TRBV5-1
clone_size: .
d_call: .
j_call: TRBJ1-3
cdr3_nt: TGCGCCAGCAGCTTAGAAGGGGCGCCTGGAAACACCATATATTTT
cdr3_aa: CASSLEGAPGNTIYF

v_call: TRBV5-1
clone_size: .
d_call: .
j_call: TRBJ1-5
cdr3_nt: TGCGCTAGCAGCCCAGAGGCAGCAGACAATCAGCCCCAGCATTTT
cdr3_aa: CASSPEAADNQPQHF

v_call: TRBV2
clone_size: .
d_call: TRBD1
j_call: TRBJ1-4
cdr3_nt: TGTGCCAGCAGTAGGGACAGGGGGACCCCTAATGAAAAACTGTTTTTT
cdr3_aa: CASSRDRGTPNEKLFF

v_call: TRBV19
clone_size: .
d_call: .
j_call: TRBJ2-1
cdr3_nt: TGTGCCAGCAAAGGGCTAGCGATCGGCAATGAGCAGTTCTTC
cdr3_aa: CASKGLAIGNEQFF

v_call: TRBV5-1
clone_size: .
d_call: .
j_call: TRBJ1-1
cdr3_nt: TGCGCCAGCAGCTTGGCCACACGATTTGAAGCTTTCTTT
cdr3_aa: CASSLATRFEAFF

v_call: TRBV6-5
clone_size: .
d_call: TRBD1
j_call: TRBJ1-3
cdr3_nt: TGTGCCAGCAGTAAATACTACAGGGGGGGAAACACCATATATTTT
cdr3_aa: CASSKYYRGGNTIYF

v_call: TRBV6-6
clone_size: .
d_call: .
j_call: TRBJ1-4
cdr3_nt: TGTGCCAGCAGCCGTAGACAGGCCCGGAATGAAAAACTGTTTTTT
cdr3_aa: CASSRRQARNEKLFF

v_call: TRBV5-1
clone_size: .
d_call: .
j_call: TRBJ2-2
cdr3_nt: TGCGCCAGCAGCCCTAGGGGCAGGGAAGCCACCGGGGAGCTGTTTTTT
cdr3_aa: CASSPRGREATGELFF

v_call: TRBV29-1
clone_size: .
d_call: .
j_call: TRBJ2-3
cdr3_nt: TGCAGCGTTGAAGATGTTCCGGCGGGTCTGAGAGGCACAGATACGCAGTATTTT
cdr3_aa: CSVEDVPAGLRGTDTQYF

v_call: TRBV5-1
clone_size: .
d_call: TRBD1
j_call: TRBJ2-5
cdr3_nt: TGCGCCAGCAGCTGGGGACAGGGGGCTTTAAAAGAGACCCAGTACTTC
cdr3_aa: CASSWGQGALKETQYF

v_call: TRBV6-5
clone_size: .
d_call: TRBD1
j_call: TRBJ1-1
cdr3_nt: TGTGCCAGCAGTTGGGGACAGAATCCCACTGAAGCTTTCTTT
cdr3_aa: CASSWGQNPTEAFF

v_call: TRBV5-6
clone_size: .
d_call: TRBD1
j_call: TRBJ2-7
cdr3_nt: TGTGCCAGCACACCACCTACAGGGGGCTACGAGCAGTACTTC
cdr3_aa: CASTPPTGGYEQYF

v_call: TRBV2
clone_size: .
d_call: .
j_call: TRBJ1-4
cdr3_nt: TGTGCCAGCAGACCAAGGGACACCCCGAAAGAAAAACTGTTTTTT
cdr3_aa: CASRPRDTPKEKLFF

v_call: TRBV2
clone_size: .
d_call: .
j_call: TRBJ1-4
cdr3_nt: TGTGCCAATGGAGCGGACAGCCGAGGAGTTGCAACTAATGAAAAACTGTTTTTT
cdr3_aa: CANGADSRGVATNEKLFF

v_call: TRBV7-3
clone_size: .
d_call: TRBD1
j_call: TRBJ1-1
cdr3_nt: TGTGCCAGCAGCTTAGGGACAGGGCGGAGGACTGAAGCTTTCTTT
cdr3_aa: CASSLGTGRRTEAFF

v_call: TRBV6-1
clone_size: .
d_call: TRBD1
j_call: TRBJ1-2
cdr3_nt: TGTGCCAGCAGTGCGCCACGGGACAGGTCTAACTATGGCTACACCTTC
cdr3_aa: CASSAPRDRSNYGYTF

v_call: TRBV19
clone_size: .
d_call: .
j_call: TRBJ1-2
cdr3_nt: TGTGCCAGTACCGACTCTACAAGGGGCTATGGCTACACCTTC
cdr3_aa: CASTDSTRGYGYTF

v_call: TRBV5-1
clone_size: .
d_call: .
j_call: TRBJ1-1
cdr3_nt: TGCGCCAGCAGCGCCCAGGGGTCCACTGAAGCTTTCTTT
cdr3_aa: CASSAQGSTEAFF

v_call: TRBV2
clone_size: once
d_call: .
j_call: TRBJ2-1
cdr3_nt: TGTGCCAGCAGGAGGGAACCGTCTGCAGATGAGCAGTTCTTC
cdr3_aa: CASRREPSADEQFF

v_call: TRBV6-5
clone_size: .
d_call: .
j_call: TRBJ2-7
cdr3_nt: TGTGCCAGCTCAGGCGGGGAGATTTACGAGCAGTACTTC
cdr3_aa: CASSGGEIYEQYF

v_call: TRBV2
clone_size: .
d_call: TRBD1
j_call: TRBJ2-7
cdr3_nt: TGTGCCAGCAGCTACGGGACAGGGGCCTCCTACGAGCAGTACTTC
cdr3_aa: CASSYGTGASYEQYF

v_call: TRBV6-6
clone_size: few
d_call: .
j_call: TRBJ1-2
cdr3_nt: TGTGCCAGCAGACCCGACAGTTATGGCTACACCTTC
cdr3_aa: CASRPDSYGYTF

v_call: TRBV5-4
clone_size: .
d_call: TRBD1
j_call: TRBJ1-2
cdr3_nt: TGTGCCAGCAGCAAGGGACAGGTCTATGGCTACACCTTC
cdr3_aa: CASSKGQVYGYTF

v_call: TRBV15
clone_size: .
d_call: TRBD1
j_call: TRBJ1-2
cdr3_nt: TGTGCCACCAGCAGAGTGGCCGGACAGGCGAACTATGGCTACACCTTC
cdr3_aa: CATSRVAGQANYGYTF

v_call: TRBV2
clone_size: .
d_call: .
j_call: TRBJ2-5
cdr3_nt: TGTGCCAGCAGTGAGGAGGGGCAAGAGACCCAGTACTTC
cdr3_aa: CASSEEGQETQYF

v_call: TRBV9
clone_size: once
d_call: TRBD2
j_call: TRBJ2-3
cdr3_nt: TGTGCCAGCAGCGCATTACCTAGCGGGGGAGGAGATACGCAGTATTTT
cdr3_aa: CASSALPSGGGDTQYF

v_call: TRBV5-1
clone_size: few
d_call: .
j_call: TRBJ2-1
cdr3_nt: TGCGCCAGCAGCTACAGTAGCGGCAGCTCCTACAATGAGCAGTTCTTC
cdr3_aa: CASSYSSGSSYNEQFF

v_call: TRBV2
clone_size: .
d_call: TRBD2
j_call: TRBJ2-7
cdr3_nt: TGTGCCAGCAGCCCCGGGACTACTTTCTACGAGCAGTACTTC
cdr3_aa: CASSPGTTFYEQYF

v_call: TRBV2
clone_size: .
d_call: TRBD2
j_call: TRBJ2-2
cdr3_nt: TGTGCCAGCATGGGGTCCGGGACTAGCACCGGGGAGCTGTTTTTT
cdr3_aa: CASMGSGTSTGELFF

v_call: TRBV7-6
clone_size: few
d_call: .
j_call: TRBJ1-6
cdr3_nt: TGTGCCAGCAGCCTCCTCTCCTATAATTCACCCCTCCACTTT
cdr3_aa: CASSLLSYNSPLHF

v_call: TRBV15
clone_size: .
d_call: TRBD1
j_call: TRBJ2-2
cdr3_nt: TGTGCCACCAGCAGAGATCGGGGACAGGGTCCCGGGGAGCTGTTTTTT
cdr3_aa: CATSRDRGQGPGELFF

v_call: TRBV9
clone_size: .
d_call: TRBD2
j_call: TRBJ2-1
cdr3_nt: TGTGCCAGCAGTCTAGACAGGACTAGCGGGGGACGGCAGTTCTTC
cdr3_aa: CASSLDRTSGGRQFF

v_call: TRBV5-1
clone_size: .
d_call: .
j_call: TRBJ1-4
cdr3_nt: TGCGCCAGCAGCCTGGAGGCGGGAGTGGAAAAACTGTTTTTT
cdr3_aa: CASSLEAGVEKLFF